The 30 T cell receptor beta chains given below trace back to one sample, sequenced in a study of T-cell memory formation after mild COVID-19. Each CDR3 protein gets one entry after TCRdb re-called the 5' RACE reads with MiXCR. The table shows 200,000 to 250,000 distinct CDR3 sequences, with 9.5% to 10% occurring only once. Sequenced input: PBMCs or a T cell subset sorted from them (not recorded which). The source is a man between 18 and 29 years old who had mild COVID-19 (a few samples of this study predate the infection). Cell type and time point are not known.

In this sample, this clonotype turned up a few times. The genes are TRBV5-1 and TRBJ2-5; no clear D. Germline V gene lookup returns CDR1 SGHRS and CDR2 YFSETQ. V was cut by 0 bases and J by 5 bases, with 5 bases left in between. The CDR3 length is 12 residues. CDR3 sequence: CASSLVDETQYF. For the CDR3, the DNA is TGCGCCAGCAGCTTGGTCGATGAGACCCAGTACTTC.

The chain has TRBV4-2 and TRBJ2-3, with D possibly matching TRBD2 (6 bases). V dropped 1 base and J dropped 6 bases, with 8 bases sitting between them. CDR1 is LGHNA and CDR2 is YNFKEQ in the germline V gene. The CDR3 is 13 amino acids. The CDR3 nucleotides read TGTGCCAGCAGCCAAGCTCGGGGGGATACGCAGTATTTT. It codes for CASSQARGDTQYF.

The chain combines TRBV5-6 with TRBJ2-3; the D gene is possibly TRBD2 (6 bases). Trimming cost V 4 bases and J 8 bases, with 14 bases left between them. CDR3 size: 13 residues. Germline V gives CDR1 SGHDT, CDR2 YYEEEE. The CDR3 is CASSQSGLGTQYF. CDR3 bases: TGTGCCAGCAGCCAGAGCGGGCTGGGTACGCAGTATTTT.

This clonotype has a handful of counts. CDR3 sequence reads: CASYAGLNNEQFF. CDR3 nucleotides: TGTGCCAGCTATGCAGGACTGAACAATGAGCAGTTCTTC. The chain combines TRBV18 with TRBJ2-1, with a tentative D call TRBD2 (5 bases). There are 13 residues in the CDR3. Trimming took off 7 bases at V and 5 bases at J, with 12 bases between the two ends. Germline CDR1 and CDR2: KGHSH and LQKENI.

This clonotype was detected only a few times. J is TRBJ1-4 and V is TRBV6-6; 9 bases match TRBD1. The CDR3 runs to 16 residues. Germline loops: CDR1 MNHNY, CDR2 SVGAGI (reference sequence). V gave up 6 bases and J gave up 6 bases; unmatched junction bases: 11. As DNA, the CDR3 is TGTGCCAGCAGCTCGCAAACCGGGACAGGGCATGAAAAACTGTTTTTT. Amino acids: CASSSQTGTGHEKLFF.

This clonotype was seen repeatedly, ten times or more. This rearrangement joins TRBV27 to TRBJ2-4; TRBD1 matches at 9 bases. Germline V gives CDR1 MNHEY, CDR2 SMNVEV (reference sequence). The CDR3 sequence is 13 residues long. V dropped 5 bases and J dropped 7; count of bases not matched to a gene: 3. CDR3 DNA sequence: TGTGCCAGCAGTCGACAGGGGGAGAACATTCAGTACTTC. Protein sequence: CASSRQGENIQYF.

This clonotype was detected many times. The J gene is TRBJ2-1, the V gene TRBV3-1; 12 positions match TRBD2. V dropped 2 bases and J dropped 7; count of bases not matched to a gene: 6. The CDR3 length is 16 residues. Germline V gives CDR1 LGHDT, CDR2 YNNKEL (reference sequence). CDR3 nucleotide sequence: TGTGCCAGCAGCCAATCTAGCGGGGGGGCAAGGAATGAGCAGTTCTTC. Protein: CASSQSSGGARNEQFF.

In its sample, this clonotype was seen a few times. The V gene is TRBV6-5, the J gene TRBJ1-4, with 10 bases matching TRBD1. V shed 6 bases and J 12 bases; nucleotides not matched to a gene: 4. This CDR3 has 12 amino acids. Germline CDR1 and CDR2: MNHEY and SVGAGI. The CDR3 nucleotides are TGTGCCAGCAGAAGGGACAGGGGAGAACTGTTTTTT. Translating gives CASRRDRGELFF.

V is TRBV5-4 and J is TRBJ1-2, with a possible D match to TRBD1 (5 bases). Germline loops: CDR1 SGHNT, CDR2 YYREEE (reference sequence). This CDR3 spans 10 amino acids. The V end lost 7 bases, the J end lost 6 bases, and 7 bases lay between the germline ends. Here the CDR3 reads CASGADGYTF. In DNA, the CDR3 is TGTGCCAGCGGGGCGGATGGCTACACCTTC. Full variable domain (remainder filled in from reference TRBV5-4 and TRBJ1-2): ETGVTQSPTHLIKTRGQQVTLRCSSQSGHNTVSWYQQALGQGPQFIFQYYREEENGRGNFPPRFSGLQFPNYSSELNVNALELDDSALYLCASGADGYTFGSGTRLTVV.

The CDR3, as DNA: TGTGCCAGCAGCTTACGGCGGAGCGCAGGGTTGGAGACCCAGTACTTC. Amino acids: CASSLRRSAGLETQYF. This chain connects TRBV7-9 to TRBJ2-5; D perhaps matches TRBD1 (5 bases). Germline CDR1 SEHNR, CDR2 FQNEAQ (reference sequence). V lost 2 bases, J lost 5 bases, and 18 bases lay in between. This CDR3 comprises 16 residues.

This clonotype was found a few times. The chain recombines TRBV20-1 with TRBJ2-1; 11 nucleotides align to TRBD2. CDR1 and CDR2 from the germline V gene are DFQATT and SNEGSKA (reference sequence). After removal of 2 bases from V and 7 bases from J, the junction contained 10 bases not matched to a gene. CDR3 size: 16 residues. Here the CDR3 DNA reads TGCAGTGCTAGACCGCCGGGACTAGCGGTGGAGAATGAGCAGTTCTTC. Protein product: CSARPPGLAVENEQFF.

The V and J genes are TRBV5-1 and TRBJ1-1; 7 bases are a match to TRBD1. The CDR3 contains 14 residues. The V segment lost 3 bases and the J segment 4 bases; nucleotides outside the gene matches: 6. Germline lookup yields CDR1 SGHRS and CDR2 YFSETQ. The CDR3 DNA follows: TGCGCCAGCAGCTCCGGGACAGACAGCACTGAAGCTTTCTTT. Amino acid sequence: CASSSGTDSTEAFF.

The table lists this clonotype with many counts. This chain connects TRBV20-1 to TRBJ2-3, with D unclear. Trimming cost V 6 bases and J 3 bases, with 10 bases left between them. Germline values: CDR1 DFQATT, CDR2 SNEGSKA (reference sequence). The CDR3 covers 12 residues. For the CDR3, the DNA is TGCAGTGCCTTGAGAGTTACAGATACGCAGTATTTT. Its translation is CSALRVTDTQYF.

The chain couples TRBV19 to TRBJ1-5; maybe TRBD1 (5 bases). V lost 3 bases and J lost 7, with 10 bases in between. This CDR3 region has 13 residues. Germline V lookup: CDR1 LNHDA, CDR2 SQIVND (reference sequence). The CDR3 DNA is TGTGCCAGTAGTATTTCTCAGGGCCAGCCCCAGCATTTT. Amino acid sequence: CASSISQGQPQHF.

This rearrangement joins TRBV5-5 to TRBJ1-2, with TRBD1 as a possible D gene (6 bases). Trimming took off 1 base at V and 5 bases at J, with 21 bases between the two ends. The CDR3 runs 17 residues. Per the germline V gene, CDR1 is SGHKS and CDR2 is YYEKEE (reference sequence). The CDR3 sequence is CASSLRSVTGRLYGYTF. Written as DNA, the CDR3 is TGTGCCAGCAGCTTGAGGTCTGTGACAGGACGACTGTATGGCTACACCTTC.

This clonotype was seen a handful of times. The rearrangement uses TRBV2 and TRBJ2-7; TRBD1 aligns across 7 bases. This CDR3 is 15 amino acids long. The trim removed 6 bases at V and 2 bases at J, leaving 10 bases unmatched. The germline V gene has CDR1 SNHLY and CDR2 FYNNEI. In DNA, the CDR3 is TGTGCCAGCAGGCTACGGGACAGCTTCGCCTACGAGCAGTACTTC. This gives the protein CASRLRDSFAYEQYF.

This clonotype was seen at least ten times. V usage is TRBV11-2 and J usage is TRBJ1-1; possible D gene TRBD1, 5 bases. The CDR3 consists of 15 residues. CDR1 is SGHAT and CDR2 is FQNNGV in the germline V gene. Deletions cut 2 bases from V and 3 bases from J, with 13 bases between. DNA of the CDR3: TGTGCCAGCAGCTTATTTCCAGGGAAGCACACTGAAGCTTTCTTT. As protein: CASSLFPGKHTEAFF.

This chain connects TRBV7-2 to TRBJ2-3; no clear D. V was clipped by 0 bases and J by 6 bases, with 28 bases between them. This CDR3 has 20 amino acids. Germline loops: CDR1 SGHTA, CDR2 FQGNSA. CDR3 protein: CASSLALTARPTGRRDTQYF. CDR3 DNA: TGTGCCAGCAGCTTAGCGCTCACGGCTCGACCGACCGGCCGCCGGGATACGCAGTATTTT. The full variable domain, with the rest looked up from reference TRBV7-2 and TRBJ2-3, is GAGVSQSPSNKVTEKGKDVELRCDPISGHTALYWYRQSLGQGLEFLIYFQGNSAPDKSGLPSDRFSAERTGGSVSTLTIQRTQQEDSAVYLCASSLALTARPTGRRDTQYFGPGTRLTVL.

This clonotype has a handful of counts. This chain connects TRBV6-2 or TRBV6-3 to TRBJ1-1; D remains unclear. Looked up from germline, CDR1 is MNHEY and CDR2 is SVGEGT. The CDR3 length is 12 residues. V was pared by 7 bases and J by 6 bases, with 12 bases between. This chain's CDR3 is CASIGLLSEAFF. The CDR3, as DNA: TGTGCCAGCATTGGACTGCTCTCTGAAGCTTTCTTT.

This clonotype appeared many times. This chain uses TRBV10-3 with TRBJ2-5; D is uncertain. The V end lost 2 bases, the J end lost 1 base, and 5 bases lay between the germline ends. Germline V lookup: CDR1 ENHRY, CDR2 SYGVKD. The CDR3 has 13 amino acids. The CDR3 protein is CAISEKAQETQYF. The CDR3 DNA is TGTGCCATCAGTGAGAAAGCCCAAGAGACCCAGTACTTC.

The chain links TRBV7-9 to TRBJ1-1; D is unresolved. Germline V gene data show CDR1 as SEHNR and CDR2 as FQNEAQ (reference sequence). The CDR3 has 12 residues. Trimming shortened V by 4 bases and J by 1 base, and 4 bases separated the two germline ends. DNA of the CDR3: TGTGCCAGCAGCTGGCAGAACACTGAAGCTTTCTTT. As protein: CASSWQNTEAFF.

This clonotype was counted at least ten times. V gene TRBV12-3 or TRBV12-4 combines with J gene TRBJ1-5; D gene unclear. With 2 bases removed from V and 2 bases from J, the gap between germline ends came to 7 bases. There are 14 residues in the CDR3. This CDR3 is CASSLRVGNQPQHF. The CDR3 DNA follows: TGTGCCAGCAGTTTAAGGGTAGGCAATCAGCCCCAGCATTTT.

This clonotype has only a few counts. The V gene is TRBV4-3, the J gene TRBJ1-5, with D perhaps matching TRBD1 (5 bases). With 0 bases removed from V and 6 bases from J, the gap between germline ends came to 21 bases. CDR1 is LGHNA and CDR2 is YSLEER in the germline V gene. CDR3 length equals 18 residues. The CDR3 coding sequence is TGCGCCAGCAGCCAAGATCGCCTGGGGCCTTTGAAGGGTCAGCCCCAGCATTTT. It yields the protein CASSQDRLGPLKGQPQHF.

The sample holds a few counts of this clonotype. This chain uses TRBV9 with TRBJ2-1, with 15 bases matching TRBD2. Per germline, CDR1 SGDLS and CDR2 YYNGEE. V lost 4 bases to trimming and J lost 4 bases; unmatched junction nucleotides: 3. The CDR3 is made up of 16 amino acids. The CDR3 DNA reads TGTGCCAGCAGCTCCGGGACTAGCGGGGGGTACAATGAGCAGTTCTTC. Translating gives CASSSGTSGGYNEQFF.

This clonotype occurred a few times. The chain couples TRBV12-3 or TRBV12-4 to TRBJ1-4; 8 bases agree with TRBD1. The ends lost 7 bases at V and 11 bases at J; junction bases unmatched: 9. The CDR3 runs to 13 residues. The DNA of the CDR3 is TGTGCCAGCACCCACAGGGGGTTGCGGAAACTGTTTTTT. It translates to CASTHRGLRKLFF.

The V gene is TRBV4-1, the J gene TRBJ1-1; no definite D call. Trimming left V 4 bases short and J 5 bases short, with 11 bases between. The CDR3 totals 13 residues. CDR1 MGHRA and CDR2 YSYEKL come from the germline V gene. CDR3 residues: CASSPEVRTEAFF. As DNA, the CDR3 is TGCGCCAGCAGCCCGGAGGTGAGGACTGAAGCTTTCTTT.

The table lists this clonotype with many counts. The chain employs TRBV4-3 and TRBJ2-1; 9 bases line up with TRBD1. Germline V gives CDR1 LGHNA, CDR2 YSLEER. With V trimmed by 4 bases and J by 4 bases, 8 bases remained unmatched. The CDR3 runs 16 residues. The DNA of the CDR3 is TGCGCCAGCAGCCCCTCCGGACAGGGGCCTTACAATGAGCAGTTCTTC. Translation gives CASSPSGQGPYNEQFF.

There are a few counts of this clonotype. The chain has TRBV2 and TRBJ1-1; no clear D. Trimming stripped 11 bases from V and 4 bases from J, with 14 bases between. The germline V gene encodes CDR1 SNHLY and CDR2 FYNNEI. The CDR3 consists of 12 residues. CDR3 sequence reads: CAGKGESTEAFF. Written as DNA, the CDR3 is TGTGCCGGCAAAGGAGAGAGCACTGAAGCTTTCTTT.

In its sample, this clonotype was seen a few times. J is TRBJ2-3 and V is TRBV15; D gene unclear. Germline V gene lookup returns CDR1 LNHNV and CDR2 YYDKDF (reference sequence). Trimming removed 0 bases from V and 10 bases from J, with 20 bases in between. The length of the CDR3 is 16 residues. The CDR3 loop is CATSRDGPPSIVAQYF. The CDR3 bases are TGTGCCACCAGCAGAGATGGGCCTCCTAGTATAGTGGCGCAGTATTTT.

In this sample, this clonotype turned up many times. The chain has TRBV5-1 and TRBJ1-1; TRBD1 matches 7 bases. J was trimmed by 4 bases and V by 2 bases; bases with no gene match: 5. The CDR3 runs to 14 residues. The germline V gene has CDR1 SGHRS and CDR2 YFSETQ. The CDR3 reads CASSFTGVGTEAFF. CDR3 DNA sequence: TGCGCCAGCAGCTTTACAGGGGTTGGCACTGAAGCTTTCTTT.